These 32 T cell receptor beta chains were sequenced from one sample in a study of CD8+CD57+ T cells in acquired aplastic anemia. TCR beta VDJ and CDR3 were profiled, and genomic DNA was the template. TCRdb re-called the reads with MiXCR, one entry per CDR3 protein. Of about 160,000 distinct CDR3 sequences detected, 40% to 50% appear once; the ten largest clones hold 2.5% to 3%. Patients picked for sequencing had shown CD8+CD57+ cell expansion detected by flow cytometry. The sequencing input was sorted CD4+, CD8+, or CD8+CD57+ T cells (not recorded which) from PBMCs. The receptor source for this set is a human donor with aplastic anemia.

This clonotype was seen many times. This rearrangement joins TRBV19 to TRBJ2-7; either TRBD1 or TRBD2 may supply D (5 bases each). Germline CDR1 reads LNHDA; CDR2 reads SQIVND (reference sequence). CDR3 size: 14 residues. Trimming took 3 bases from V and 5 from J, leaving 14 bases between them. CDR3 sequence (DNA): TGTGCCAGTAGTATCCTCTCCAGGGACCACGAGCAGTACTTC. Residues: CASSILSRDHEQYF.

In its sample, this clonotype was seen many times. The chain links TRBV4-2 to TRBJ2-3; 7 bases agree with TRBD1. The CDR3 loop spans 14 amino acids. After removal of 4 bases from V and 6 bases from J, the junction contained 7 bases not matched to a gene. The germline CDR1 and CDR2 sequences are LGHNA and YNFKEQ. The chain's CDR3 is CASSPRADRDTQYF. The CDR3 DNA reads TGTGCCAGCAGCCCCCGAGCGGACAGGGATACGCAGTATTTT.

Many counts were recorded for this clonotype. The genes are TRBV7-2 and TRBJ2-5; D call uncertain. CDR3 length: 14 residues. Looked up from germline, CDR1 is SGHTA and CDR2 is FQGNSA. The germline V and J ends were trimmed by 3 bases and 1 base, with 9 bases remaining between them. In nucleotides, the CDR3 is TGTGCCAGCAGCTTCATGCGGAGCCAAGAGACCCAGTACTTC. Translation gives CASSFMRSQETQYF.

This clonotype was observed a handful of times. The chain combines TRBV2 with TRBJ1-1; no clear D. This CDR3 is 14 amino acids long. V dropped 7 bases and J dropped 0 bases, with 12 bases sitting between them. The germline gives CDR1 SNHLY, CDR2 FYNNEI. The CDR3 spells CASKGIPMNTEAFF. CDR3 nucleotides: TGTGCCAGCAAAGGCATCCCGATGAACACTGAAGCTTTCTTT.

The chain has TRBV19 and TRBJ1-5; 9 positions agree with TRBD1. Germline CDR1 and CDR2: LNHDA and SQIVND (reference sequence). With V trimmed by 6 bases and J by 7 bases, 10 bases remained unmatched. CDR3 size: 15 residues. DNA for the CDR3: TGTGCCAGTAGCCCCTCGGGACAGGGTATCCAGCCCCAGCATTTT. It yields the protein CASSPSGQGIQPQHF.

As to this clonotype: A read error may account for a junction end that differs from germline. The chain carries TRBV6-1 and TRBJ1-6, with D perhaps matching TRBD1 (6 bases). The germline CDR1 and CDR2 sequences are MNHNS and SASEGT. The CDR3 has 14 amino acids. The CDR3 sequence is CASRRQANNSPLHF. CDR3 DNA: TGTGCCAGCAGAAGACAGGCGAATAATTCGCCCCTCCACTTT.

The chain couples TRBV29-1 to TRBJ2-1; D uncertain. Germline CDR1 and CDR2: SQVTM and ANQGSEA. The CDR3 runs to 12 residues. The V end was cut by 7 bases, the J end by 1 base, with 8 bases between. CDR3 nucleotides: TGCAGCGGTGAGAGATCCTACAATGAGCAGTTCTTC. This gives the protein CSGERSYNEQFF.

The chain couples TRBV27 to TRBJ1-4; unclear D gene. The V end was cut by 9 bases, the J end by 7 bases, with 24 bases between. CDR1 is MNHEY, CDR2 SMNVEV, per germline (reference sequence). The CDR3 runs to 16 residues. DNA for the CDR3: TGTGCCAGTGAAGGTATTCCCGGACGGGAACTTGAAAAACTGTTTTTT. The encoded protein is CASEGIPGRELEKLFF. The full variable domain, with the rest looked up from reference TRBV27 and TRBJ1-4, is EAQVTQNPRYLITVTGKKLTVTCSQNMNHEYMSWYRQDPGLGLRQIYYSMNVEVTDKGDVPEGYKVSRKEKRNFPLILESPSPNQTSLYFCASEGIPGRELEKLFFGSGTQLSVL.

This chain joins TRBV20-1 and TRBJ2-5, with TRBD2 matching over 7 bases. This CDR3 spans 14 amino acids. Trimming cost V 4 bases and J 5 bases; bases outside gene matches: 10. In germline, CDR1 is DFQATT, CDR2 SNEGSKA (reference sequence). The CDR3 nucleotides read TGCAGTGCTACCTCGGGCGGGAGTCTTGAGACCCAGTACTTC. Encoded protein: CSATSGGSLETQYF.

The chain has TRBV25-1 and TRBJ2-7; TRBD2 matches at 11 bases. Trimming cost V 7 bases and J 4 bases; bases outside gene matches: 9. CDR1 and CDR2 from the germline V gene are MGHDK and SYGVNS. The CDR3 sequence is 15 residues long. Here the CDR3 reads CASTASGRSLYEQYF. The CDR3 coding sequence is TGTGCCAGCACGGCTAGCGGGAGGAGCTTATACGAGCAGTACTTC.

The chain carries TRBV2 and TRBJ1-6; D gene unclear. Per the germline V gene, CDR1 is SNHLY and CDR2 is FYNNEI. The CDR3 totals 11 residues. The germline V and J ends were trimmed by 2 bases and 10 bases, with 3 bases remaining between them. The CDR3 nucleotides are TGTGCCAGCAGTGAAATGTCACCCCTCCACTTT. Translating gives CASSEMSPLHF.

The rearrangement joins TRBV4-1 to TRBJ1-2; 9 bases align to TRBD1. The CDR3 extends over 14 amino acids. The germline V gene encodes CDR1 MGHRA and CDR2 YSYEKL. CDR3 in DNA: TGCAGCTACTTAAGGACAGGGGTGTACTATGGCTACACCTTC. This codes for CSYLRTGVYYGYTF.

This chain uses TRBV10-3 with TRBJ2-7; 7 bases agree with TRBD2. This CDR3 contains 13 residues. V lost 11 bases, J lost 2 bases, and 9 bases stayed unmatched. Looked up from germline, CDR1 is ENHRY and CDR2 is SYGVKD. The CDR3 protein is CAVSPSGPYEQYF. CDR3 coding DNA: TGTGCCGTAAGCCCTAGCGGCCCCTACGAGCAGTACTTC.

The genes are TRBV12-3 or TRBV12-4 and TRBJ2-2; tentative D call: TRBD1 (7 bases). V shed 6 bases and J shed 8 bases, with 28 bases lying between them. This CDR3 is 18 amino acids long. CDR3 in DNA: TGTGCCAGCAGGTTCCGGGGGTTAGCGGAGGGGGCCGTTGGGGAGCTGTTTTTT. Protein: CASRFRGLAEGAVGELFF.

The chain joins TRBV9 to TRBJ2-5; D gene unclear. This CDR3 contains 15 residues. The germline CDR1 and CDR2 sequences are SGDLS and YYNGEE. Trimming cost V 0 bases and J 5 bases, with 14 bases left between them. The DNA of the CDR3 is TGTGCCAGCAGCGTAGCTCCGGGCGAGCAGGAGACCCAGTACTTC. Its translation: CASSVAPGEQETQYF. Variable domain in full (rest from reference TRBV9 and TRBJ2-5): DSGVTQTPKHLITATGQRVTLRCSPRSGDLSVYWYQQSLDQGLQFLIQYYNGEERAKGNILERFSAQQFPDLHSELNLSSLELGDSALYFCASSVAPGEQETQYFGPGTRLLVL.

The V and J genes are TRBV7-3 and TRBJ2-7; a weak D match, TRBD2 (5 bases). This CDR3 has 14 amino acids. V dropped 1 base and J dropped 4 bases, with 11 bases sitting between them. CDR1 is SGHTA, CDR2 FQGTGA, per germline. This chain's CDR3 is CASSLSHGEYEQYF. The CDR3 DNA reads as TGTGCCAGCAGCTTAAGTCACGGGGAATACGAGCAGTACTTC.

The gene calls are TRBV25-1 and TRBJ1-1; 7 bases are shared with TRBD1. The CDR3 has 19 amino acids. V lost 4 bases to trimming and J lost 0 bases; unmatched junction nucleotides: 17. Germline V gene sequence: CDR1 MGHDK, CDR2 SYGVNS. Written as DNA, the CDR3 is TGTGCCAGCAGTGGGGCCAGGGACAGTTTGGGGCTAATGAACACTGAAGCTTTCTTT. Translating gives CASSGARDSLGLMNTEAFF.

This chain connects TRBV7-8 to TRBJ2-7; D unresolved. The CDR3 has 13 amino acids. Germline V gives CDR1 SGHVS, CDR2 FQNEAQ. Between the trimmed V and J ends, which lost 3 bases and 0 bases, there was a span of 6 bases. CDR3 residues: CASSFSFSYEQYF. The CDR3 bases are TGTGCCAGCAGCTTCTCATTCTCCTACGAGCAGTACTTC.

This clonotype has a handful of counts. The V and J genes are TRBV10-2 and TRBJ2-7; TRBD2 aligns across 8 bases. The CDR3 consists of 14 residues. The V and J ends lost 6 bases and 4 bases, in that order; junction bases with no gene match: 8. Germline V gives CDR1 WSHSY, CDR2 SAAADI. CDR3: CASRSNSGEYEQYF. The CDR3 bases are TGCGCCAGCAGATCGAATAGCGGGGAATACGAGCAGTACTTC.

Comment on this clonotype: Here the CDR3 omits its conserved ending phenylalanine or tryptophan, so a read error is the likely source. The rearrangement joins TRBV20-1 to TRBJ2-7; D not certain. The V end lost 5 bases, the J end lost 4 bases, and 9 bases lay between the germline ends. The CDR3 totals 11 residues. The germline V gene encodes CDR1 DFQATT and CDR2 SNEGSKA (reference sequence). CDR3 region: CSAPDGYEQYL. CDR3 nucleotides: TGCAGTGCTCCAGACGGGTACGAGCAGTACCTC.

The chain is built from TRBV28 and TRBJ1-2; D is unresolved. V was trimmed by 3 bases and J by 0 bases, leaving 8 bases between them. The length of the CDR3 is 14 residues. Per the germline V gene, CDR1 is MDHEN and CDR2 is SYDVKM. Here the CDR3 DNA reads TGTGCCAGCAGTTTGAACTCCCCTAACTATGGCTACACCTTC. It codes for CASSLNSPNYGYTF.

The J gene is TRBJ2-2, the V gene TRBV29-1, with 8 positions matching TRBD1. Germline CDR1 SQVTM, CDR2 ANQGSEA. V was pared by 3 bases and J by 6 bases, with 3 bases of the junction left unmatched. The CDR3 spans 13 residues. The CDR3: CSVERTGSGELFF. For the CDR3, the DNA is TGCAGCGTTGAGAGGACAGGGTCCGGGGAGCTGTTTTTT.

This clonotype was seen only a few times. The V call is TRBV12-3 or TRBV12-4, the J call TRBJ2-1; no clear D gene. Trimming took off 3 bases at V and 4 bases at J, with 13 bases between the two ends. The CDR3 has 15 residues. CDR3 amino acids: CASSFIRNQYNEQFF. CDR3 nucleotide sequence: TGTGCCAGCAGTTTTATCCGTAACCAATACAATGAGCAGTTCTTC.

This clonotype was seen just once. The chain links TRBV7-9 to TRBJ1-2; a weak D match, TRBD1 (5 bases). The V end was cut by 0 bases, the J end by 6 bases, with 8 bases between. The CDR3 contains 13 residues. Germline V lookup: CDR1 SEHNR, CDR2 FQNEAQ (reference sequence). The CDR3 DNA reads TGTGCCAGCAGCTTAGCCCAGGGCCATGGCTACACCTTC. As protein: CASSLAQGHGYTF.

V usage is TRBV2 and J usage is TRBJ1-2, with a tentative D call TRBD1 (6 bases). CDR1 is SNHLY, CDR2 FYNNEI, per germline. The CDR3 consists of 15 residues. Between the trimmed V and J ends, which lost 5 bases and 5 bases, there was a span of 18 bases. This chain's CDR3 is CASSLAGGARYGYTF. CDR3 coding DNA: TGTGCCAGCAGTCTTGCCGGGGGCGCGAGGTATGGCTACACCTTC.

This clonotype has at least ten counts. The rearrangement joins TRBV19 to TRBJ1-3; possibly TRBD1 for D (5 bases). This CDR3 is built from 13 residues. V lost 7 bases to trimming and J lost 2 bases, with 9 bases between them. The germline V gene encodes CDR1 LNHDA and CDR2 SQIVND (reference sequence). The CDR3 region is CASTQGPGNTIYF. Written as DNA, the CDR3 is TGTGCCAGTACCCAGGGCCCTGGAAACACCATATATTTT.

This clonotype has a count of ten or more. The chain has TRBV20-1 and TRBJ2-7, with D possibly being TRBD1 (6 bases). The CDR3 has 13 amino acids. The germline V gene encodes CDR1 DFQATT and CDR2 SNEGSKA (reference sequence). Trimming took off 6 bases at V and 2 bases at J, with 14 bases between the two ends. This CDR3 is CSAIGQLTYEQYF. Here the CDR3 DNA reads TGCAGTGCCATCGGACAGCTTACCTACGAGCAGTACTTC.

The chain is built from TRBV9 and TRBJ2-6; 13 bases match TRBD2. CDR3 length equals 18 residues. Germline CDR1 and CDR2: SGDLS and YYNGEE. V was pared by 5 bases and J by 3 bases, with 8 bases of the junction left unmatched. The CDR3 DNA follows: TGTGCCAGCAGGCCAGGACTAGCGGGAGTGAGTGGGGCCAACGTCCTGACTTTC. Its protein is CASRPGLAGVSGANVLTF.

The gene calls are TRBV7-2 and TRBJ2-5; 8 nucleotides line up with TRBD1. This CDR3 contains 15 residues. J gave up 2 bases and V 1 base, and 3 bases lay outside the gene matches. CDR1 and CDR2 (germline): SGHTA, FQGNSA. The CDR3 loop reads CASSLGGTGQETQYF. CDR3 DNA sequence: TGTGCCAGCAGCTTAGGAGGGACAGGTCAAGAGACCCAGTACTTC. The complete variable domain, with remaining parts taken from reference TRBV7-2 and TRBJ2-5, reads GAGVSQSPSNKVTEKGKDVELRCDPISGHTALYWYRQSLGQGLEFLIYFQGNSAPDKSGLPSDRFSAERTGGSVSTLTIQRTQQEDSAVYLCASSLGGTGQETQYFGPGTRLLVL.

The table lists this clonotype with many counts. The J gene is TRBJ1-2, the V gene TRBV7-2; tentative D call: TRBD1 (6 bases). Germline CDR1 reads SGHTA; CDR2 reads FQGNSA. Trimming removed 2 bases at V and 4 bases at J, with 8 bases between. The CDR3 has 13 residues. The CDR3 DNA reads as TGTGCCAGCAGCTTAAAACAGGGCTATGGCTACACCTTC. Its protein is CASSLKQGYGYTF.

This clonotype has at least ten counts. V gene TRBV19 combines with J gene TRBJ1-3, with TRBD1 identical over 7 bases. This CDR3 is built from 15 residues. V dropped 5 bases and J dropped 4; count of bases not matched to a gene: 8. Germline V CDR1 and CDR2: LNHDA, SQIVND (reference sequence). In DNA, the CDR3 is TGTGCCAGTAGTCCCCGGCCGACAGGGGGAAACACCATATATTTT. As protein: CASSPRPTGGNTIYF.

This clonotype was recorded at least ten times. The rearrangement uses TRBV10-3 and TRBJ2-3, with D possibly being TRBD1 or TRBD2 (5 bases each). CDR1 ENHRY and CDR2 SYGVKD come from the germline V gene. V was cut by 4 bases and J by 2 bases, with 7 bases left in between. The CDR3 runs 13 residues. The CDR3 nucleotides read TGTGCCATCAGTGCCGGGGCCACAGATACGCAGTATTTT. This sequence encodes CAISAGATDTQYF.